The 11 T cell receptor beta chains reported below all come from one sample, sequenced in a study of cytomegalovirus exposure and HLA in healthy donors. Primers included in the PCR were 60 Vbeta and 13 Jbeta primers. Profiling relied on immunoSEQ multiplex PCR, and the TCRdb table lists in-frame clones only, not all of them. The sample consists of about 130,000 clones, 80% of them appearing once. Source material: PBMCs. These receptors were taken from a young man in good health and CMV-seronegative.

Details on this clone: One end of the junction does not line up with germline, which may come from a read error. The rearrangement uses TRBV5-1 and TRBJ2-7; no clear D. CDR1 and CDR2 from the germline V gene are SGHRS and YFSETQ. This CDR3 has 13 amino acids. In DNA form, the CDR3 reads TGCGCCAGCAGTTTGGTACTGTCCTACGAGCAGTACTTC. Translating it yields CASSLVLSYEQYF.

The sample holds a few counts of this clone. The chain carries TRBV7-2 and TRBJ2-1; no clear D gene. The CDR3 is 15 residues long. Germline CDR1 reads SGHTA; CDR2 reads FQGNSA. Trimming pared 4 bases from V and 0 bases from J, leaving 10 bases between. CDR3 amino acids: CASSWQVTSYNEQFF. CDR3 DNA: TGTGCCAGCAGCTGGCAGGTTACCTCCTACAATGAGCAGTTCTTC.

The chain is built from TRBV5-6 and TRBJ2-1; D perhaps matches TRBD1 (6 bases). Germline CDR1 is SGHDT and CDR2 is YYEEEE. The CDR3 runs 12 residues. Trimming left V 6 bases short and J 7 bases short, with 11 bases between. The CDR3 sequence: CASILQGNEQFF. Written as DNA, the CDR3 is TGTGCCAGCATCCTGCAGGGGAATGAGCAGTTCTTC.

The chain carries TRBV7-9 and TRBJ2-7, with 8 bases identical to TRBD1. V shed 2 bases, J shed 3 bases, and the junction held 3 bases outside the gene matches. The CDR3 spans 14 residues. The germline V gene encodes CDR1 SEHNR and CDR2 FQNEAQ (reference sequence). The CDR3 DNA follows: TGTGCCAGCAGCTTATCAGGGGGCGGCTACGAGCAGTACTTC. This codes for CASSLSGGGYEQYF.

The rearrangement joins TRBV19 to TRBJ2-1; TRBD2 matches at 10 bases. V lost 4 bases, J lost 6 bases, and 12 bases stayed unmatched. The CDR3 runs to 17 residues. Germline V CDR1 and CDR2: LNHDA, SQIVND (reference sequence). The CDR3 bases are TGTGCCAGTAGTACTGGGAGCGGGAGGGTATATGGCAATGAGCAGTTCTTC. This encodes CASSTGSGRVYGNEQFF.

This chain links TRBV7-9 with TRBJ1-1, with D perhaps TRBD1 (6 bases). The CDR3 is made up of 15 amino acids. Germline V gene data show CDR1 as SEHNR and CDR2 as FQNEAQ (reference sequence). V was trimmed by 4 bases and J by 1 base, leaving 13 bases between them. In DNA, the CDR3 is TGTGCCAGCAGCTCCGATTTGGGGGCGAACACTGAAGCTTTCTTT. Its protein is CASSSDLGANTEAFF.

This clone was seen a single time. The chain uses TRBV6-5 and TRBJ2-2, with TRBD1 as a possible D gene (5 bases). With 7 bases removed from V and 3 bases from J, the gap between germline ends came to 9 bases. The CDR3 runs 13 residues. CDR1 MNHEY and CDR2 SVGAGI come from the germline V gene. For the CDR3, the DNA is TGTGCCAGCACCCAGGGTTACACCGGGGAGCTGTTTTTT. As protein: CASTQGYTGELFF.

V gene TRBV28 combines with J gene TRBJ1-2; 7 bases align to TRBD1. V shed 1 base and J 8 bases; nucleotides not matched to a gene: 10. This CDR3 spans 15 amino acids. Germline V gives CDR1 MDHEN, CDR2 SYDVKM. This chain's CDR3 is CASSLSPTGLDGYTF. The CDR3 DNA reads as TGTGCCAGCAGTTTATCCCCGACAGGGTTGGACGGCTACACCTTC.

The chain has TRBV9 and TRBJ2-1, with 11 positions matching TRBD1. The CDR3 consists of 16 residues. CDR1 is SGDLS and CDR2 is YYNGEE in the germline V gene. After removal of 4 bases from V and 3 bases from J, the junction contained 6 bases not matched to a gene. The CDR3 nucleotides are TGTGCCAGCAGCCTTCCTGGGACAGGGGGCTACAATGAGCAGTTCTTC. Amino acid sequence: CASSLPGTGGYNEQFF. Full variable domain (remainder filled in from reference TRBV9 and TRBJ2-1): DSGVTQTPKHLITATGQRVTLRCSPRSGDLSVYWYQQSLDQGLQFLIQYYNGEERAKGNILERFSAQQFPDLHSELNLSSLELGDSALYFCASSLPGTGGYNEQFFGPGTRLTVL.

This rearrangement joins TRBV25-1 to TRBJ2-5; the D is unclear. Trimming stripped 1 base from V and 5 bases from J, with 14 bases between. Germline V CDR1 and CDR2: MGHDK, SYGVNS. The CDR3 extends over 15 amino acids. CDR3 sequence (DNA): TGTGCCAGCAGTGAATCCGAGCGAAGCACGGAGACCCAGTACTTC. Its protein is CASSESERSTETQYF. Together with reference TRBV25-1 and TRBJ2-5, the CDR3 gives the full variable domain: EADIYQTPRYLVIGTGKKITLECSQTMGHDKMYWYQQDPGMELHLIHYSYGVNSTEKGDLSSESTVSRIRTEHFPLTLESARPSHTSQYLCASSESERSTETQYFGPGTRLLVL.

The chain couples TRBV5-6 to TRBJ2-2; D might be TRBD2 (5 bases). From germline, CDR1 is SGHDT and CDR2 YYEEEE. The CDR3 runs 14 residues. V lost 0 bases and J 3 bases, leaving 6 bases between the germline ends. CDR3 nucleotide sequence: TGTGCCAGCAGCTTGGCTAGCTACACCGGGGAGCTGTTTTTT. Translating gives CASSLASYTGELFF.